A selection of T cell receptor beta chains follows, all from one sample in a study of T cells in Graves' hyperthyroidism and ophthalmopathy. TCRdb re-derived calls from the multiplex PCR reads in MiXCR, one entry per CDR3 protein. Among approximately 740,000 distinct CDR3 sequences, 14% were seen once, and the ten largest hold about 9.4%. Sequencing used blood. The source of these receptors is a woman between 18 and 30 years old with Graves' hyperthyroidism. Both conserved end residues are part of each CDR3. Fields, in order: J gene, V gene, clone size, D gene, CDR3 protein, CDR3 DNA. D genes are given only for firm matches. Not every row has a clone size; where given, it reads once, few, many or a size class.

>TRBJ2-5|TRBV2|.|.
CASSDRTVQETQYF
TGTGCCAGCAGTGATAGGACAGTTCAAGAGACCCAGTACTTC
>TRBJ2-3|TRBV2|.|.
CASSDSRLLASTDTQYF
TGTGCCAGCAGTGACTCCAGACTCCTGGCTAGCACAGATACGCAGTATTTT
>TRBJ2-4|TRBV30|few|.
CAWSSPDFPKNIQYF
TGTGCCTGGAGCTCTCCGGATTTCCCCAAAAACATTCAGTACTTC
>TRBJ2-5|TRBV24-1|.|TRBD2
CATSDPGLAGGPETQYF
TGTGCCACCAGTGACCCCGGACTAGCGGGGGGGCCGGAGACCCAGTACTTC
>TRBJ1-2|TRBV20-1|.|.
CSGIGTPGSGYTF
TGCAGTGGGATCGGGACACCAGGGAGCGGCTACACCTTC
>TRBJ2-1|TRBV3-1|few|.
CASSRGRSGNEQFF
TGTGCCAGCAGTCGGGGACGCTCGGGGAATGAGCAGTTCTTC
>TRBJ1-1|TRBV30|few|.
CAWSAVRAEAFF
TGTGCCTGGAGTGCGGTCAGGGCTGAAGCTTTCTTT
>TRBJ2-3|TRBV9|many|.
CASSGYRGGPRGDTQYF
TGTGCCAGCAGCGGATATCGTGGAGGACCAAGGGGAGATACGCAGTATTTT
>TRBJ2-2|TRBV28|few|TRBD2
CASSLGLATTGELFF
TGTGCCAGCAGTTTAGGACTAGCCACCACCGGGGAGCTGTTTTTT
>TRBJ2-3|TRBV6-1|few|.
CASSDSGGLRTDTQYF
TGTGCCAGCAGTGACTCCGGTGGATTGAGAACAGATACGCAGTATTTT
>TRBJ2-1|TRBV6-2/TRBV6-3|.|TRBD1
CASRGQGVSYNEQFF
TGTGCCAGCAGGGGACAGGGGGTTTCTTACAATGAGCAGTTCTTC
>TRBJ2-7|TRBV19|.|.
CASSIAGGKYEQYF
TGTGCCAGTAGTATAGCAGGCGGGAAGTACGAGCAGTACTTC
>TRBJ2-7|TRBV20-1|.|TRBD2
CSARGVQRGNYEQYF
TGCAGTGCTAGAGGCGTCCAGCGGGGGAACTACGAGCAGTACTTC
>TRBJ2-5|TRBV20-1|many|.
CSASKAGLGGETQYF
TGCAGTGCTAGTAAGGCGGGATTAGGGGGAGAGACCCAGTACTTC
>TRBJ2-5|TRBV30|few|.
CAWSLGGWETQYF
TGTGCCTGGAGCCTGGGGGGTTGGGAGACCCAGTACTTC
>TRBJ2-2|TRBV12-3/TRBV12-4|few|.
CASSSLGDVRELFF
TGTGCCAGCAGTTCCCTCGGGGATGTCAGGGAGCTGTTTTTT
>TRBJ2-1|TRBV12-3/TRBV12-4|.|.
CASSFSGAGDNEQSF
TGTGCCAGCAGTTTTTCGGGGGCTGGTGACAATGAGCAGTCCTTC
>TRBJ2-7|TRBV28|.|.
CASGLQVPTPEQYF
TGTGCCAGCGGGCTACAGGTACCGACTCCCGAGCAGTACTTC
>TRBJ1-1|TRBV5-6|few|.
CASSTRRLTATEAFF
TGTGCCAGCAGCACCCGCCGTCTGACGGCAACTGAAGCTTTCTTT
>TRBJ2-7|TRBV2|.|TRBD2
CASGSSLLAALAGGPYEQYF
TGTGCCAGCGGGTCCTCCCTTTTAGCGGCCCTAGCGGGGGGGCCATACGAGCAGTACTTC
>TRBJ1-1|TRBV28|many|.
CASQGNTEAFF
TGTGCCAGCCAGGGGAACACTGAAGCTTTCTTT
>TRBJ2-3|TRBV6-1|.|TRBD2
CASSPARSGKTVGADTQYF
TGTGCCAGCAGTCCCGCCAGAAGCGGGAAAACTGTGGGAGCAGATACGCAGTATTTT
>TRBJ2-7|TRBV6-2/TRBV6-3|many|.
CASSYYPRPAAYEQYF
TGTGCCAGCAGTTACTACCCCCGGCCCGCGGCCTACGAGCAGTACTTC
>TRBJ1-6|TRBV6-1|.|.
CASTTWRQHNSPLHF
TGTGCCAGCACAACCTGGCGGCAACATAATTCACCCCTCCACTTT
>TRBJ1-1|TRBV19|few|TRBD1
CASSGDRGLTEAFF
TGTGCCAGTAGTGGGGACAGGGGTTTGACTGAAGCTTTCTTT
>TRBJ2-1|TRBV30|many|.
CAWCYSSGGSYNEQFF
TGTGCCTGGTGCTATTCGAGTGGGGGCTCCTACAATGAGCAGTTCTTC
>TRBJ2-5|TRBV3-1|few|TRBD2
CASSAQREPRTQYF
TGTGCCAGCAGCGCCCAGCGGGAGCCTAGGACCCAGTACTTC
>TRBJ2-3|TRBV9|.|TRBD2
CASSVYQSSGSTDTQYF
TGTGCCAGCAGCGTCTACCAATCTAGCGGGAGTACAGATACGCAGTATTTT
>TRBJ1-2|TRBV20-1|few|.
CSANGGRGGYTF
TGCAGTGCTAACGGGGGGCGCGGCGGCTACACCTTC
>TRBJ1-2|TRBV4-2|few|TRBD1
CASSQRGQGASAGYTF
TGTGCCAGCAGCCAGAGGGGACAGGGGGCATCGGCTGGCTACACCTTC
>TRBJ2-7|TRBV3-1|.|TRBD2
CASSQDIAGVGLEQYF
TGTGCCAGCAGCCAAGATATAGCGGGGGTGGGGCTCGAGCAGTACTTC
>TRBJ2-1|TRBV10-3|few|TRBD2
CAISVIISGRYNEQFF
TGTGCCATCAGTGTTATAATTAGCGGGAGATACAATGAGCAGTTCTTC
>TRBJ2-1|TRBV6-1|many|TRBD1
CASTRDRGPNEQFF
TGTGCCAGCACACGGGACAGGGGACCCAATGAGCAGTTCTTC
>TRBJ2-2|TRBV19|.|.
CASRVRGELFF
TGTGCCAGTCGGGTACGGGGGGAGCTGTTTTTT
>TRBJ2-3|TRBV6-2/TRBV6-3|.|.
CASSYSIRWTSTDTQYF
TGTGCCAGCAGTTACTCGATTCGGTGGACTAGCACAGATACGCAGTATTTT